Listed below are T cell receptor beta chains from one sample, sequenced in a study of response to subunit inactivated influenza vaccine. TCRdb ran MiXCR on the RT-PCR reads and lists one entry per CDR3 protein. The sample yields 450,000 to 700,000 distinct CDR3 sequences, about 15% seen once. The sequences come from PBMCs from blood, collected roughly 13 days after vaccination. These receptors were obtained from a man aged 45-60 years who received an inactivated influenza vaccine. The CDR3 runs from the conserved cysteine through the conserved F or W. Fields, in order: V gene, D gene, clone size, J gene, CDR3 DNA, CDR3 protein. The D gene is left open where the match is weak. Only part of the rows carry a size: once, few, many, or a class if the clone is expanded.

>TRBV7-9|.|few|TRBJ2-7
TGTGCCAGCAGCTTGAGCGGATTCGGCGACGAGCAGTACTTC
CASSLSGFGDEQYF
>TRBV4-3|TRBD1|.|TRBJ1-4
TGCGCCAGCAGCCCTCAACAGGGGAGGAATGAAAAACTGTTTTTT
CASSPQQGRNEKLFF
>TRBV10-2|TRBD2|.|TRBJ2-2
TGCGCCAGCCGGACTAGCTCGGCCGGGGAGCTGTTTTTT
CASRTSSAGELFF
>TRBV7-3|.|.|TRBJ2-1
TGTGCCAGCAGCGCACTCTCGGGAGTGGTCTACAATGAGCAGTTCTTC
CASSALSGVVYNEQFF
>TRBV27|.|.|TRBJ2-6
TGTGCCAGCAGTTTACGGCAGGGTAGGGCTGGGGCCAACGTCCTGACTTTC
CASSLRQGRAGANVLTF
>TRBV4-3|.|.|TRBJ1-6
TGCGCCAGCAGCCAAGATTCATGGACCGATAATTCACCCCTCCACTTT
CASSQDSWTDNSPLHF
>TRBV4-2|.|.|TRBJ1-1
TGTGCCAGCAGCCGACACTCGGGTGCGAACACTGAAGCTTTCTTT
CASSRHSGANTEAFF
>TRBV11-2|.|few|TRBJ2-1
TGTGCCAGCAGCAACCCACATGGCCGGTTTGAGAATGAGCAGTTCTTC
CASSNPHGRFENEQFF
>TRBV24-1|TRBD2|few|TRBJ2-1
TGTGCCACCAGTGAACATAGGACTAGCGGGAGTCGCTACAATGAGCAGTTCTTC
CATSEHRTSGSRYNEQFF
>TRBV20-1|.|few|TRBJ1-6
TGCAGTGCTAGAAAGTTAACTGTCAATTCACCCCTCCACTTT
CSARKLTVNSPLHF
>TRBV6-2/TRBV6-3|TRBD1|.|TRBJ1-6
TGTGCCAGCAGTTACCGGGGACAGCGGAGATCGAGGAATTCACCCCTCCACTTT
CASSYRGQRRSRNSPLHF
>TRBV12-3/TRBV12-4|.|many|TRBJ2-7
TGTGCCAGCAACGTTAGGGGATATGGGAGCTCCTACGAGCAGTACTTC
CASNVRGYGSSYEQYF
>TRBV20-1|.|.|TRBJ2-7
TGCAGTGCCCGAAAGGGGGGGGGAGGATCCTACGAGCAGTACTTC
CSARKGGGGSYEQYF
>TRBV20-1|.|many|TRBJ1-3
TGCAGTGCTAGAGTAACAGGGATGAACTCTGGAAACACCATATATTTT
CSARVTGMNSGNTIYF
>TRBV24-1|.|.|TRBJ2-3
TGTGCCACCAGTGATTTGGGCGAGACTGGAACCCTTGCCGCGCAGTATTTT
CATSDLGETGTLAAQYF
>TRBV24-1|.|.|TRBJ2-1
TGTGCCACCAGTGATTCGTCGGGAGCCGGCTACAATGAGCAGTTCTTC
CATSDSSGAGYNEQFF
>TRBV7-2|.|few|TRBJ2-5
TGTGCCAGCAGCTTAGTACGAGACCAAGAGACCCAGTACTTC
CASSLVRDQETQYF
>TRBV2|TRBD2|few|TRBJ2-1
TGTGCCATCCAAACCGGGACTAGCGGCTACAATGAGCAGTTCTTC
CAIQTGTSGYNEQFF
>TRBV20-1|TRBD2|.|TRBJ2-7
TGCAGTGCTGGACTAGCGGGGATCTACGAGCAGTACTTC
CSAGLAGIYEQYF
>TRBV20-1|TRBD2|few|TRBJ2-7
TGCAGTGCTAGAGCAGGGACTAGCGGGAGAATCTACGAGCAGTACTTC
CSARAGTSGRIYEQYF
>TRBV30|.|.|TRBJ2-7
TGTGCCTGGAGCAGGATATTCTCCTACGAGCAGTACTTC
CAWSRIFSYEQYF
>TRBV7-9|TRBD1|many|TRBJ1-1
TGTGCCAGCAGCCCCCGACAGGGCGGGAACACTGAAGCTTTCTTT
CASSPRQGGNTEAFF
>TRBV12-3/TRBV12-4|.|few|TRBJ2-5
TGTGCCAGCAGGGGGGTGCTACAGGGAGAGACCCAGTACTTC
CASRGVLQGETQYF
>TRBV5-1|TRBD2|many|TRBJ2-1
TGCGCCAGCAGCTTTCGTACGGGAGGGCCTTACAATGAGCAGTTCTTC
CASSFRTGGPYNEQFF
>TRBV20-1|TRBD2|few|TRBJ2-3
TGCAGTGCTGGCCTAGCGGGAGTCACAGATACGCAGTATTTT
CSAGLAGVTDTQYF
>TRBV12-3/TRBV12-4|TRBD1|.|TRBJ2-5
TGTGCCAGCAGTTTATTTACGGACAGGGCACCTCAAGAGACCCAGTACTTC
CASSLFTDRAPQETQYF
>TRBV12-3/TRBV12-4|.|.|TRBJ2-1
TGTGCCAGCAGTTTTCCGAACTACAATGAGCAGTTCTTC
CASSFPNYNEQFF
>TRBV29-1|TRBD1|.|TRBJ1-2
TGCAGCGTTGGGACAGGGGGAAGAGGCTACACCTTC
CSVGTGGRGYTF
>TRBV5-1|TRBD2|.|TRBJ2-1
TGCGCCAGCTCCCAGCTGGCGGGAGGGAGCAATGAGCAGTTCTTC
CASSQLAGGSNEQFF
>TRBV2|.|.|TRBJ1-1
TGTGCCAGCACCTACGGGTTGGGGGCCGGGGACACTGAAGCTTTCTTT
CASTYGLGAGDTEAFF
>TRBV4-3|.|.|TRBJ1-2
TGCGCCAGCAGCCAAATCGGTTATGGCTACACCTTC
CASSQIGYGYTF
>TRBV3-1|TRBD2|.|TRBJ2-5
TGTGCCAGCAGCCCTCTTACTAGCGGGGCCCCCAGGGGCCAGTACTTC
CASSPLTSGAPRGQYF
>TRBV7-7|TRBD1|many|TRBJ2-5
TGTGCTAGCAGCTTAGGTGGACAGGGGGCCTGGGAGACCCAGTACTTC
CASSLGGQGAWETQYF
>TRBV12-3/TRBV12-4|.|.|TRBJ1-1
TGTGCCAGCAGACGACCAGAGAACACTGAAGCTTTCTTT
CASRRPENTEAFF
>TRBV4-2|TRBD2|few|TRBJ2-1
TGTGCCAGCAGCCAAGTTTGGACAACCGAACTAGCGGGAGTCAATGAGCAGTTCTTC
CASSQVWTTELAGVNEQFF
>TRBV15|.|.|TRBJ1-6
TGTGCCACCAGCAATATCCGGGGTTCACCCCTCCACTTT
CATSNIRGSPLHF